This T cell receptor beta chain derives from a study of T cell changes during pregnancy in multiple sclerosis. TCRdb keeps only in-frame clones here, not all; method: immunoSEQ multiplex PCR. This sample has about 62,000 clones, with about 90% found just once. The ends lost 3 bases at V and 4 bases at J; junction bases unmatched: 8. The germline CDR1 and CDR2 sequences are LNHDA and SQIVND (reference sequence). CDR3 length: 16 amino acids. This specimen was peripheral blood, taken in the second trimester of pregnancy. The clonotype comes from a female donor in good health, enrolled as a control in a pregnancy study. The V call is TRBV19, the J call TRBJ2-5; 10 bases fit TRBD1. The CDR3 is CASSILGQGLGETQYF. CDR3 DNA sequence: TGTGCCAGTAGTATCTTGGGACAGGGGTTAGGAGAGACCCAGTACTTC.